This is a list of T cell receptor beta chains from one sample in a study of T-cell reconstitution after alpha-beta-depleted transplantation in children. TCRdb independently ran MiXCR on the PCR reads; one entry per CDR3 protein. The sample records 100,000 or so distinct CDR3 sequences, less than 25% being singletons. The material sequenced was PBMCs, taken before TCRalphabeta/CD19-depleted stem cell transplant. Receptors were obtained from a boy aged 2 to 9 with acute lymphoblastic leukemia, due to receive a stem cell transplant. The CDR3 runs from the conserved cysteine through the conserved F or W. A D gene is named only where the DNA matches it firmly. Clone sizes are given selectively: once, few, many, or a class where the clone is expanded.

CDR3nt	CDR3aa	j_gene	v_gene	abundance	d_gene
TGCGCCAGCAGCTCCCCCCGCAGGGGCCCAGATACGCAGTATTTT	CASSSPRRGPDTQYF	TRBJ2-3	TRBV5-1	few	.
TGTGCCAGCAGCACCGAAAGCGGGACTCAGCCCCAGCATTTT	CASSTESGTQPQHF	TRBJ1-5	TRBV7-9	.	.
TGTGCCTGGAGTCTGCTAGCGGAGGTCTCCTACAATGAGCAGTTCTTC	CAWSLLAEVSYNEQFF	TRBJ2-1	TRBV30	.	TRBD2
TGTGCCAGCAGTGCGTTAGGGGCGGGAGGGACTGAAGCTTTCTTT	CASSALGAGGTEAFF	TRBJ1-1	TRBV27	.	.
TGTGCCAGCAGCTTAGGTTGGACAAACCGATCCTACAATGAGCAGTTCTTC	CASSLGWTNRSYNEQFF	TRBJ2-1	TRBV7-2	few	.
TGCAGTGCTAGAGATGGAGGGTACATTCAGTACTTC	CSARDGGYIQYF	TRBJ2-4	TRBV20-1	few	.
TGTGCCAGCAGCCCAATGGGGCTAAGGAACGAGCAGTACTTC	CASSPMGLRNEQYF	TRBJ2-7	TRBV7-2	few	.
TGTGCCAGCAGCCAAGGGGGAGGTTCTGAAGCTTTCTTT	CASSQGGGSEAFF	TRBJ1-1	TRBV3-1	.	.
TGCGCCAGCCTCCTGGACAGCTCCTACGAGCAGTACTTC	CASLLDSSYEQYF	TRBJ2-7	TRBV10-2	many	.
TGTGCCAGCAGTGAAGGTCTAGCGGAGGGTCCTCAGAGTGAGCAGTTCTTC	CASSEGLAEGPQSEQFF	TRBJ2-1	TRBV6-1	.	TRBD2